These 8 T cell receptor beta chains originate from one sample sequenced in a study of blood T cell repertoires in COVID-19. Some clones are missing from TCRdb's copy, which holds only in-frame ones; the method was immunoSEQ multiplex PCR. The sample includes around 110,000 clones, around 89% of them seen just once. The sequenced sample consisted of peripheral blood. These receptors were obtained from a man in his forties with active or convalescent COVID-19.

This rearrangement joins TRBV7-9 to TRBJ2-4; TRBD2 might be the D (6 bases). Germline values: CDR1 SEHNR, CDR2 FQNEAQ (reference sequence). V was shortened by 5 bases and J by 0 bases, with 17 bases between the two germline ends. The CDR3 sequence is 17 residues long. The CDR3 is CASSHSGGEVAKNIQYF. For the CDR3, the DNA is TGTGCCAGCAGCCATTCCGGCGGGGAAGTAGCCAAAAACATTCAGTACTTC.

V usage is TRBV19 and J usage is TRBJ1-1; D not resolved. Germline V gene data show CDR1 as LNHDA and CDR2 as SQIVND (reference sequence). V dropped 3 bases and J dropped 4 bases, with 3 bases sitting between them. The CDR3 is 11 amino acids. The CDR3 DNA is TGTGCCAGTAGTATCGGCACTGAAGCTTTCTTT. Amino acids: CASSIGTEAFF.

The rearrangement uses TRBV9 and TRBJ2-1; 11 bases match TRBD2. Germline CDR1 reads SGDLS; CDR2 reads YYNGEE. The CDR3 loop spans 15 amino acids. J gave up 7 bases and V 2 bases, and 5 bases lay outside the gene matches. The CDR3 DNA reads TGTGCCAGCAGCGTGTATGGGACTAGCGGAAATGAGCAGTTCTTC. Residues: CASSVYGTSGNEQFF. The entire variable domain, with the rest obtained from reference TRBV9 and TRBJ2-1, is as follows: DSGVTQTPKHLITATGQRVTLRCSPRSGDLSVYWYQQSLDQGLQFLIQYYNGEERAKGNILERFSAQQFPDLHSELNLSSLELGDSALYFCASSVYGTSGNEQFFGPGTRLTVL.

This clone was detected only once. The rearrangement links TRBV6-6 to TRBJ2-7; 10 nucleotides agree with TRBD2. This CDR3 spans 15 amino acids. With V trimmed by 4 bases and J by 5 bases, 8 bases remained unmatched. CDR1 is MNHNY and CDR2 is SVGAGI in the germline V gene (reference sequence). CDR3 in amino acids: CASSFLAGGFDEQYF. The CDR3, as DNA: TGTGCCAGCAGTTTCTTAGCGGGAGGTTTTGACGAGCAGTACTTC.

There are a few counts of this clone. The chain recombines TRBV7-2 with TRBJ2-2; weak D call: TRBD2 (6 bases). CDR1 SGHTA and CDR2 FQGNSA come from the germline V gene. The CDR3 is 16 residues long. V lost 5 bases, J lost 1 base, and 14 bases lay in between. DNA for the CDR3: TGTGCCAGCAGCCCGTTTGGGGGAGGGAACACCGGGGAGCTGTTTTTT. Encoded protein: CASSPFGGGNTGELFF. The full variable domain, rest sourced from reference TRBV7-2 and TRBJ2-2, is GAGVSQSPSNKVTEKGKDVELRCDPISGHTALYWYRQSLGQGLEFLIYFQGNSAPDKSGLPSDRFSAERTGGSVSTLTIQRTQQEDSAVYLCASSPFGGGNTGELFFGEGSRLTVL.

This rearrangement joins TRBV6-2 or TRBV6-3 to TRBJ2-7, with D unresolved. Trimming took off 2 bases at V and 2 bases at J, with 16 bases between the two ends. Germline CDR1 is MNHEY and CDR2 is SVGEGT. The CDR3 has 16 amino acids. CDR3 DNA sequence: TGTGCCAGCAGTTACGACTCGGAGATGAACGCCTACGAGCAGTACTTC. It codes for CASSYDSEMNAYEQYF.

The gene calls are TRBV9 and TRBJ1-2, with no clear D. Trimming cost V 4 bases and J 3 bases, with 10 bases left between them. The CDR3 is 13 amino acids. From germline, CDR1 is SGDLS and CDR2 YYNGEE. This CDR3 reads CASSRTEDYGYTF. The CDR3 nucleotides read TGTGCCAGCAGCCGTACAGAAGACTATGGCTACACCTTC.

This chain links TRBV19 with TRBJ2-6; D is tentatively TRBD1 or TRBD2 (6 bases each). CDR1 is LNHDA and CDR2 is SQIVND in the germline V gene (reference sequence). This CDR3 has 18 residues. The V end lost 5 bases, the J end lost 0 bases, and 17 bases lay between the germline ends. The CDR3 loop reads CASSVGGGRRSGANVLTF. CDR3 coding DNA: TGTGCCAGTAGTGTAGGAGGGGGACGTCGCTCTGGGGCCAACGTCCTGACTTTC.